This entry lists 32 T cell receptor beta chains sequenced from one sample in a study of T cell repertoires in cytomegalovirus infection. Antigens for these TCRs are unknown. TCRdb re-analysed the reads in MiXCR, keeping a single row per CDR3 protein. The data contain around 570,000 distinct CDR3 sequences, about 39% of them singletons. Sequencing used cultured PBMCs, obtained from culture after CMV antigen stimulation. These TCRs come from a human donor in good health (CMV status not recorded). Some clones in this sample may be carry-over from other donors' samples.

The rearrangement joins TRBV7-2 to TRBJ2-3; D is unclear. The CDR3 runs 12 residues. With 3 bases removed from V and 2 bases from J, the gap between germline ends came to 3 bases. Germline V CDR1 and CDR2: SGHTA, FQGNSA. The CDR3 region is CASSFFTDTQYF. CDR3 DNA sequence: TGTGCCAGCAGCTTTTTCACAGATACGCAGTATTTT.

This clonotype has a handful of counts. The chain is built from TRBV6-5 and TRBJ1-1; D possibly corresponds to TRBD1 (6 bases). V dropped 6 bases and J dropped 8 bases, with 19 bases sitting between them. Germline V gene data show CDR1 as MNHEY and CDR2 as SVGAGI. This CDR3 has 14 residues. DNA for the CDR3: TGTGCCAGCAGAACCATTCACAGGGCTCCCGAAGCTTTCTTT. Its translation is CASRTIHRAPEAFF.

The CDR3 nucleotides are TGTGCCAGCAGCGACCGTAGGGACAGGGGACAGAATGAGCAGTTCTTC. Translation: CASSDRRDRGQNEQFF. The chain uses TRBV7-2 and TRBJ2-1; 10 nucleotides line up with TRBD1. The V gene's germline CDR1 is SGHTA and CDR2 FQGNSA. The trim removed 5 bases at V and 7 bases at J, leaving 11 bases unmatched. The CDR3 contains 16 residues.

This clonotype was seen once. This chain links TRBV27 with TRBJ2-3; 8 bases are shared with TRBD2. The V and J ends lost 5 bases and 5 bases, in that order; junction bases with no gene match: 15. This CDR3 is built from 17 residues. Looked up from germline, CDR1 is MNHEY and CDR2 is SMNVEV (reference sequence). The DNA of the CDR3 is TGTGCCAGCAGTCCCCGGGTACTGCGGGGGGCTAAAGATACGCAGTATTTT. This gives the protein CASSPRVLRGAKDTQYF.

The chain is built from TRBV20-1 and TRBJ2-1; D possibly uses TRBD1 or TRBD2 (5 bases each). The length of the CDR3 is 13 residues. The germline V gene encodes CDR1 DFQATT and CDR2 SNEGSKA (reference sequence). The V end lost 2 bases, the J end lost 4 bases, and 9 bases lay between the germline ends. Here the CDR3 reads CSARRGPYNEQFF. CDR3 sequence (DNA): TGCAGTGCTAGACGGGGCCCTTACAATGAGCAGTTCTTC.

This sequence joins TRBV19 and TRBJ1-1, with 8 positions matching TRBD1. Germline trimming cut 5 bases from V and 5 bases from J; bases unmatched to any gene: 7. The CDR3 contains 14 residues. Germline V lookup: CDR1 LNHDA, CDR2 SQIVND (reference sequence). This CDR3 reads CASSYRGIGTEAFF. The CDR3, as DNA: TGTGCCAGTAGTTACAGGGGGATCGGTACTGAAGCTTTCTTT.

The CDR3 region is CASSLGFLSTDTQYF. The CDR3 DNA follows: TGTGCCAGCAGCTTAGGGTTCTTAAGCACAGATACGCAGTATTTT. This chain uses TRBV7-6 with TRBJ2-3; no definite D call. In germline, CDR1 is SGHVS, CDR2 FNYEAQ. The ends were cut back, 1 base at V and 0 bases at J, with 8 bases in the middle. This CDR3 region has 15 residues.

This clonotype appeared a few times. The chain combines TRBV2 with TRBJ1-2, with D perhaps TRBD1 (5 bases). Germline CDR1 is SNHLY and CDR2 is FYNNEI. The V and J ends lost 5 bases and 8 bases respectively, with 9 bases between them. The CDR3 loop spans 11 amino acids. DNA of the CDR3: TGTGCCAGCAGTCGGGACGGGGGCTACACCTTC. Residues: CASSRDGGYTF.

The genes are TRBV19 and TRBJ2-1, with 10 positions matching TRBD2. The germline CDR1 and CDR2 sequences are LNHDA and SQIVND (reference sequence). Trimming at V came to 7 bases and at J to 5 bases, leaving 11 bases not matched to a gene. The CDR3 runs 16 residues. The DNA of the CDR3 is TGTGCCAGTAACAATTTCCGGACTAGCGGAGACAATGAGCAGTTCTTC. Protein sequence: CASNNFRTSGDNEQFF.

The chain has TRBV20-1 and TRBJ2-3; tentative D call: TRBD1 (6 bases). The CDR3 totals 16 residues. CDR1 DFQATT and CDR2 SNEGSKA come from the germline V gene (reference sequence). Trimming removed 3 bases from V and 4 bases from J, with 20 bases in between. DNA of the CDR3: TGCAGTGCTAGGACCTTACGGGACATCGCCGCAGATACGCAGTATTTT. Protein: CSARTLRDIAADTQYF.

The table lists this clonotype with a few counts. The CDR3 spells CASSQVPGAYEQYF. The CDR3 coding sequence is TGTGCCAGTAGTCAGGTTCCCGGAGCCTACGAGCAGTACTTC. The V call is TRBV19, the J call TRBJ2-7; no reliable D call. The CDR3 has 14 amino acids. V lost 5 bases and J 2 bases, leaving 13 bases between the germline ends. Germline CDR1 is LNHDA and CDR2 is SQIVND (reference sequence).

This chain joins TRBV4-1 and TRBJ1-1; D may be TRBD1 (5 bases). V lost 0 bases and J 1 base, leaving 15 bases between the germline ends. CDR3 length: 17 residues. Germline V gene sequence: CDR1 MGHRA, CDR2 YSYEKL. CDR3 sequence reads: CASSQDLAGYENTEAFF. The CDR3 region has the DNA TGCGCCAGCAGCCAAGATTTGGCAGGGTATGAGAACACTGAAGCTTTCTTT.

The rearrangement joins TRBV7-6 to TRBJ2-1; D perhaps matches TRBD1 (6 bases). The CDR3 consists of 16 residues. Deletions cut 5 bases from V and 2 bases from J, with 16 bases between. Germline-derived CDR1 and CDR2 are SGHVS and FNYEAQ. Here the CDR3 reads CASSAETGDPYNEQFF. The CDR3 DNA follows: TGTGCCAGCAGCGCGGAGACAGGTGATCCCTACAATGAGCAGTTCTTC.

This clonotype has just a few counts. The rearrangement links TRBV20-1 to TRBJ2-1; the D is unclear. CDR3 length: 13 amino acids. V lost 4 bases and J 2 bases, leaving 9 bases between the germline ends. Germline V gene data show CDR1 as DFQATT and CDR2 as SNEGSKA (reference sequence). The CDR3 nucleotides are TGCAGTGCTAAACCCCTAGCCTACAATGAGCAGTTCTTC. This translates into CSAKPLAYNEQFF.

The V call is TRBV7-2, the J call TRBJ2-5; the D is unclear. V was clipped by 1 base and J by 1 base, with 10 bases between them. This CDR3 has 15 residues. Per germline, CDR1 SGHTA and CDR2 FQGNSA. The CDR3 sequence: CASSLVARSQETQYF. The CDR3 coding sequence is TGTGCCAGCAGCTTAGTAGCCAGGAGCCAAGAGACCCAGTACTTC. Using reference TRBV7-2 and TRBJ2-5 for the parts outside the CDR3, the full variable domain is GAGVSQSPSNKVTEKGKDVELRCDPISGHTALYWYRQSLGQGLEFLIYFQGNSAPDKSGLPSDRFSAERTGGSVSTLTIQRTQQEDSAVYLCASSLVARSQETQYFGPGTRLLVL.

The CDR3 here is CSARDQGTPYEQYF. The CDR3 DNA sequence: TGCAGTGCTAGAGATCAGGGGACTCCCTACGAGCAGTACTTC. The chain combines TRBV20-1 with TRBJ2-7; either TRBD1 or TRBD2 may fit D (6 bases each). The CDR3 runs 14 residues. The germline V gene has CDR1 DFQATT and CDR2 SNEGSKA (reference sequence). Deletions cut 0 bases from V and 2 bases from J, with 11 bases between.

CDR3 DNA: TGTGCCAGCAGCCCCCAGTTGCGGAGCACAGATACGCAGTATTTT. Translating it yields CASSPQLRSTDTQYF. V gene TRBV7-9 combines with J gene TRBJ2-3; D not resolved. CDR3 length equals 15 residues. The V end lost 5 bases, the J end lost 0 bases, and 12 bases lay between the germline ends. The germline CDR1 and CDR2 sequences are SEHNR and FQNEAQ (reference sequence).

This clonotype was detected a few times. The genes are TRBV6-2 or TRBV6-3 and TRBJ2-3, with 8 bases that match TRBD2. In germline, CDR1 is MNHEY, CDR2 SVGEGT. V trimming: 4 bases; J trimming: 5 bases; junction bases outside the gene matches: 8. This CDR3 has 15 amino acids. The CDR3 is CASSFLAGGEDTQYF. The CDR3 DNA follows: TGTGCCAGCAGTTTTTTGGCGGGAGGTGAAGATACGCAGTATTTT.

This clonotype was seen only a few times. The chain carries TRBV20-1 and TRBJ2-7; 7 positions match TRBD1. The CDR3 runs 14 residues. The J segment lost 6 bases and the V segment lost 3 bases, leaving 11 bases of the junction unmatched. Germline V gives CDR1 DFQATT, CDR2 SNEGSKA (reference sequence). The CDR3 sequence: CSASDRQGVVEQYF. CDR3 bases: TGCAGTGCTAGTGACCGGCAGGGGGTGGTCGAGCAGTACTTC.

This clonotype appeared a few times. V gene TRBV4-1 combines with J gene TRBJ2-5; unclear D gene. The germline V gene encodes CDR1 MGHRA and CDR2 YSYEKL. Trimming shortened V by 5 bases and J by 4 bases, and 23 bases separated the two germline ends. The CDR3 has 17 residues. CDR3 protein: CASSLRPRDPTGETQYF. Here the CDR3 DNA reads TGCGCCAGCAGCTTGAGGCCGCGCGACCCCACGGGAGAGACCCAGTACTTC.

This clonotype appeared a few times. V gene TRBV6-2 or TRBV6-3 combines with J gene TRBJ2-4; TRBD1 aligns across 9 bases. The CDR3 runs 12 residues. J was trimmed by 10 bases and V by 5 bases; bases with no gene match: 3. From germline, CDR1 is MNHEY and CDR2 SVGEGT. CDR3 loop: CASSADRGIQYF. The DNA of the CDR3 is TGTGCCAGCAGTGCCGACAGGGGGATTCAGTACTTC.

A few counts support this clonotype. V is TRBV7-2 and J is TRBJ2-1; no clear D gene. The CDR3 sequence is 13 residues long. The V gene lost 2 bases and the J gene lost 4 bases, with 6 bases spanning the gap. Germline-derived CDR1 and CDR2 are SGHTA and FQGNSA. The CDR3 is CASSLLGYNEQFF. Here the CDR3 DNA reads TGTGCCAGCAGCTTACTGGGGTACAATGAGCAGTTCTTC.

This chain joins TRBV7-3 and TRBJ1-1; 9 nucleotides align to TRBD1. Germline trimming cut 2 bases from V and 3 bases from J; bases unmatched to any gene: 4. Germline values: CDR1 SGHTA, CDR2 FQGTGA. CDR3 length equals 15 residues. CDR3 DNA sequence: TGTGCCAGCAGCTTAGGCCGGGACAGGGACACTGAAGCTTTCTTT. This translates into CASSLGRDRDTEAFF.

The V gene is TRBV23-1, the J gene TRBJ2-5, with D perhaps matching TRBD1 (5 bases). TRBV23-1 is treated as an ORF (open reading frame) with a function not yet certain. This CDR3 comprises 14 residues. The V and J ends lost 3 bases and 2 bases respectively, with 10 bases between them. This CDR3 is CASSHRQRQETQYF. CDR3 coding DNA: TGCGCCAGCAGTCATCGACAGAGACAAGAGACCCAGTACTTC.

This clonotype was counted only a few times. This rearrangement joins TRBV11-1 to TRBJ2-5; 7 bases fit TRBD2. CDR3 size: 17 residues. The V and J ends lost 2 bases and 5 bases, in that order; junction bases with no gene match: 14. The germline V gene encodes CDR1 SGHAT and CDR2 FQDESV (reference sequence). This chain's CDR3 is CASSLPKRGKTEETQYF. In DNA, the CDR3 is TGTGCCAGCAGCTTACCGAAGCGGGGCAAAACAGAGGAGACCCAGTACTTC.

The CDR3 here is CSARRAPQGNTEAFF. CDR3 bases: TGCAGTGCTAGAAGGGCACCCCAAGGGAACACTGAAGCTTTCTTT. The chain combines TRBV20-1 with TRBJ1-1; no definite D call. CDR1 and CDR2 (germline): DFQATT, SNEGSKA (reference sequence). V lost 2 bases to trimming and J lost 1 base, with 14 bases between them. This CDR3 is built from 15 residues.

The gene calls are TRBV20-1 and TRBJ1-1; 8 bases match TRBD1. The germline CDR1 and CDR2 sequences are DFQATT and SNEGSKA (reference sequence). The CDR3 sequence is 15 residues long. V gave up 3 bases and J gave up 1 base; unmatched junction bases: 7. The CDR3 here is CSASGLGQGNTEAFF. Written as DNA, the CDR3 is TGCAGTGCTAGCGGGCTTGGACAGGGGAACACTGAAGCTTTCTTT.

This clonotype was observed a handful of times. The chain couples TRBV5-1 to TRBJ1-6, with D tentatively TRBD1 (6 bases). The CDR3 has 14 amino acids. Trimming stripped 0 bases from V and 10 bases from J, with 11 bases between. Germline CDR1 is SGHRS and CDR2 is YFSETQ. The CDR3 sequence: CASSLALQGSPLHF. In DNA form, the CDR3 reads TGCGCCAGCAGCTTGGCCCTACAGGGCTCACCCCTCCACTTT. Filled out from reference TRBV5-1 and TRBJ1-6, the complete variable domain reads KAGVTQTPRYLIKTRGQQVTLSCSPISGHRSVSWYQQTPGQGLQFLFEYFSETQRNKGNFPGRFSGRQFSNSRSEMNVSTLELGDSALYLCASSLALQGSPLHFGNGTRLTVT.

The V gene is TRBV11-2, the J gene TRBJ2-1; 9 bases line up with TRBD2. Germline CDR1 is SGHAT and CDR2 is FQNNGV. After removal of 2 bases from V and 8 bases from J, the junction contained 16 bases not matched to a gene. There are 18 residues in the CDR3. In DNA form, the CDR3 reads TGTGCCAGCAGCTTACTTGCGGGAGGGCCCTATTTGTTATATGAGCAGTTCTTC. Protein sequence: CASSLLAGGPYLLYEQFF.

This clonotype showed up just a few times. The CDR3 is CASSSFKREQFF. For the CDR3, the DNA is TGTGCCAGCAGCTCCTTTAAGAGGGAGCAGTTCTTC. The chain combines TRBV7-6 with TRBJ2-1; D gene uncertain. V lost 4 bases to trimming and J lost 10 bases, with 11 bases between them. The CDR3 loop spans 12 amino acids. Germline V gives CDR1 SGHVS, CDR2 FNYEAQ.

This clonotype was seen repeatedly, ten times or more. The rearrangement uses TRBV6-2 or TRBV6-3 and TRBJ1-1, with no clear D. Germline V CDR1 and CDR2: MNHEY, SVGEGT. The CDR3 sequence is 14 residues long. V lost 5 bases, J lost 5 bases, and 15 bases lay in between. CDR3 sequence reads: CASSPASAGTEAFF. CDR3 nucleotides: TGTGCCAGCAGTCCAGCCTCCGCCGGGACTGAAGCTTTCTTT.

J is TRBJ2-7 and V is TRBV4-3; 7 positions agree with TRBD2. The CDR3 consists of 14 residues. Germline CDR1 is LGHNA and CDR2 is YSLEER. V shed 4 bases, J shed 7 bases, and the junction held 10 bases outside the gene matches. CDR3 amino acids: CASSPVEGGREQYF. CDR3 bases: TGCGCCAGCAGCCCCGTGGAGGGAGGGCGGGAGCAGTACTTC.